The 3 T cell receptor beta chains below come from one sample, sequenced in a study of PD-1 blockade in classical Hodgkin lymphoma. Time point noted: cycle 4 day 1 (C4D1), after more than 5 weeks of nivolumab. Each patient's relapse followed autologous stem cell transplantation, and brentuximab vedotin exposure varied. Produced via immunoSEQ multiplex PCR; TCRdb's table is partial and in-frame only. Of tens of thousands of clones detected, around nine tenths appear once; the ten largest clones hold 7% to 8.5%. The sequencing used peripheral blood mononuclear cells (PBMCs), collected before the fourth cycle of nivolumab. These receptors were obtained from a human donor with classical Hodgkin lymphoma.

The CDR3 bases are TGTGCCAGCAGCCCGGCCTACAGGGGTTGGTCTGATCAGCCCCAGCATTTT. Translation: CASSPAYRGWSDQPQHF. V usage is TRBV7-2 and J usage is TRBJ1-5, with 7 bases identical to TRBD1. The CDR3 sequence is 17 residues long. Germline assignment: CDR1 SGHTA and CDR2 FQGNSA. With 5 bases clipped from V and 5 bases from J, the junction kept 15 bases outside the gene matches.

The rearrangement links TRBV28 to TRBJ2-7, with a tentative D call TRBD2 (6 bases). The V end lost 4 bases, the J end lost 2 bases, and 12 bases lay between the germline ends. CDR1 and CDR2 (germline): MDHEN, SYDVKM. The CDR3 covers 14 residues. CDR3 coding DNA: TGTGCCAGCAGTTCGACGGGAGAGGCCTACGAGCAGTACTTC. Translated, it gives CASSSTGEAYEQYF. Variable domain in full (rest from reference TRBV28 and TRBJ2-7): DVKVTQSSRYLVKRTGEKVFLECVQDMDHENMFWYRQDPGLGLRLIYFSYDVKMKEKGDIPEGYSVSREKKERFSLILESASTNQTSMYLCASSSTGEAYEQYFGPGTRLTVT.

The rearrangement uses TRBV6-5 and TRBJ1-3, with D possibly TRBD1 on 5 matching bases. The germline CDR1 and CDR2 sequences are MNHEY and SVGAGI. The CDR3 has 15 residues. The V end lost 4 bases, the J end lost 8 bases, and 18 bases lay between the germline ends. The CDR3 sequence is CASSFSGFGYYTIYF. The CDR3, as DNA: TGTGCCAGCAGTTTCTCAGGGTTCGGGTACTACACCATATATTTT.